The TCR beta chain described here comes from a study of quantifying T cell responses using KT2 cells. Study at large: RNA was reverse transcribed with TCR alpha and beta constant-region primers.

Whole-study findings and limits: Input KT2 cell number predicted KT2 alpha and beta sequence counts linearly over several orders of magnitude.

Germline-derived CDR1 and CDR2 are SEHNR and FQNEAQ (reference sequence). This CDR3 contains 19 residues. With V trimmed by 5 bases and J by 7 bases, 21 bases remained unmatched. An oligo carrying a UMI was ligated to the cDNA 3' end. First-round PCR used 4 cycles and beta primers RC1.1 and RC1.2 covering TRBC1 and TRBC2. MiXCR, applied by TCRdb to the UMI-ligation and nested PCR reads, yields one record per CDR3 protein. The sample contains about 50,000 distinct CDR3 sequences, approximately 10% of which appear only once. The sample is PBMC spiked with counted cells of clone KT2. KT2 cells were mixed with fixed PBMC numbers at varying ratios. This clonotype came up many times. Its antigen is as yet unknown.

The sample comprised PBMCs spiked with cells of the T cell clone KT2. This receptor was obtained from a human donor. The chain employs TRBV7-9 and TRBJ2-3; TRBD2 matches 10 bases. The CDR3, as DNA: TGTGCCAGCAGCCCCTGGGCAGCGGGGGGGCAGCAACCTCTTAATACGCAGTATTTT. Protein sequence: CASSPWAAGGQQPLNTQYF.